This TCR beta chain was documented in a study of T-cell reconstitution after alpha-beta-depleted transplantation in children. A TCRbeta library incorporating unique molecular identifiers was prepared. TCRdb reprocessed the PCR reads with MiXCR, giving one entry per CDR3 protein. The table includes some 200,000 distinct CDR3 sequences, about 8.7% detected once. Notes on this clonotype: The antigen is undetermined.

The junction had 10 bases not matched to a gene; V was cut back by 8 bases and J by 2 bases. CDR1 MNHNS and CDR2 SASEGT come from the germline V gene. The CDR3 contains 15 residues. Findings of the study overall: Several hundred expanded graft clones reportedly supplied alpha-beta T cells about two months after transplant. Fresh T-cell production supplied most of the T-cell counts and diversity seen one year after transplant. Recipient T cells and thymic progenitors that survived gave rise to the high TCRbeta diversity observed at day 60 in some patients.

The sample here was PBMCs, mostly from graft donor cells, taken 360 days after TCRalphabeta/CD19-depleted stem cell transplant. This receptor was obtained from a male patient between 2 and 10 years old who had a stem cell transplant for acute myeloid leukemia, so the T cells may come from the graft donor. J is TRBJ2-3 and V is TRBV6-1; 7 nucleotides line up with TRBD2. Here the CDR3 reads CASRASGSHTDTQYF. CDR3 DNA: TGTGCCAGCCGGGCTAGCGGATCCCACACAGATACGCAGTATTTT.